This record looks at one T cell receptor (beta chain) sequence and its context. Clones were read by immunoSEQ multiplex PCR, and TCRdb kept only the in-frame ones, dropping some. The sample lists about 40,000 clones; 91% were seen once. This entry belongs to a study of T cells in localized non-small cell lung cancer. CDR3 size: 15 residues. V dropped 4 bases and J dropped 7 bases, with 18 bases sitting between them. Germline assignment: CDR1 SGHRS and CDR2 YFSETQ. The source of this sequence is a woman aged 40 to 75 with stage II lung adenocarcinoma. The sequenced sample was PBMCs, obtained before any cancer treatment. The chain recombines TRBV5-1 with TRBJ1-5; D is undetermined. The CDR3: CASSRTTGSGQPQHF. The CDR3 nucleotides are TGCGCCAGCAGCCGAACCACTGGGTCGGGGCAGCCCCAGCATTTT.